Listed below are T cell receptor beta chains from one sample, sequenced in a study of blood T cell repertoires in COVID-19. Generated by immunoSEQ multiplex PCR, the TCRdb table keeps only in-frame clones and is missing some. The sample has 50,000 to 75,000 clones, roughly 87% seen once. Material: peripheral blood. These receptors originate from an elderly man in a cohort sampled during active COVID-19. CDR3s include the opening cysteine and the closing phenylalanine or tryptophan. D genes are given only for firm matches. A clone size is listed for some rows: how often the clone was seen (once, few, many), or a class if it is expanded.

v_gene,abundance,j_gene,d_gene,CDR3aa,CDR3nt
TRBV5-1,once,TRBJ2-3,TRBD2,CASSSRGAGGTDTQYF,TGCGCCAGCAGCTCCCGGGGAGCGGGGGGCACAGATACGCAGTATTTT
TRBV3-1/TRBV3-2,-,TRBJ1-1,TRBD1,CASSLQGGNTEAFF,TGTGCCAGCAGCCTACAGGGGGGAAACACTGAAGCTTTCTTT
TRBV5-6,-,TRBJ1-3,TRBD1,CASSLRGQGNTIYF,TGTGCCAGCAGCTTGAGGGGGCAGGGAAACACCATATATTTT
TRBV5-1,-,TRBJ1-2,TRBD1,CASSPGQGARGYTF,TGCGCCAGCAGCCCTGGACAGGGGGCTCGAGGCTACACCTTC
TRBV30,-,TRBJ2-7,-,CAWSRDIYYEQYF,TGTGCCTGGAGCCGGGACATCTACTACGAGCAGTACTTC
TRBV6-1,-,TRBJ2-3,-,CASSEGSGSTDTQYF,TGTGCCAGCAGTGAAGGTTCAGGGAGCACAGATACGCAGTATTTT
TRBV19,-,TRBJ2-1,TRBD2,CASSRWTSGTPSYNEQFF,TGTGCCAGTAGTAGATGGACTAGCGGGACCCCCTCCTACAATGAGCAGTTCTTC
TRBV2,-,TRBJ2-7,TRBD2,CASSVGTSDFPFSYEQYF,TGTGCCAGCAGTGTGGGGACTAGCGATTTCCCATTCTCCTACGAGCAGTACTTC
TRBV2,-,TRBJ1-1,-,CASSPWWGGTEAFF,TGTGCCAGCAGTCCTTGGTGGGGGGGCACTGAAGCTTTCTTT
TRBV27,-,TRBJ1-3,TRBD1,CASSQDRAGNTIYF,TGTGCCAGCAGTCAAGACAGGGCAGGAAACACCATATATTTT
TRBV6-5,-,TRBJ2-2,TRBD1,CASSGQANTGELFF,TGTGCCAGCAGCGGACAGGCGAACACCGGGGAGCTGTTTTTT